The next 30 T cell receptor beta chains were all read from a single sample in a study of blood T cell repertoires in COVID-19. Sequencing used immunoSEQ multiplex PCR; TCRdb keeps in-frame clones, though not all of them. The sample shows 200,000 to 250,000 clones, 80% of them seen only once. Sequencing used peripheral blood. Receptors originate from a woman aged 70-85 years with acute or convalescent COVID-19.

The J gene is TRBJ1-5, the V gene TRBV19, with TRBD1 matching 7 bases. Trimming cost V 6 bases and J 4 bases; bases outside gene matches: 6. Germline V gene lookup returns CDR1 LNHDA and CDR2 SQIVND (reference sequence). CDR3 size: 14 residues. The CDR3 DNA sequence: TGTGCCAGTAGGGGCCAGGACAGGAATCAGCCCCAGCATTTT. Amino acids: CASRGQDRNQPQHF.

The CDR3 protein is CAITPGLGHEQYF. The CDR3, as DNA: TGTGCCATCACTCCGGGACTAGGGCACGAGCAGTACTTC. The chain employs TRBV10-3 and TRBJ2-7; 8 nucleotides match TRBD2. The CDR3 sequence is 13 residues long. In germline, CDR1 is ENHRY, CDR2 SYGVKD. V lost 7 bases, J lost 5 bases, and 7 bases stayed unmatched.

The chain uses TRBV19 and TRBJ2-3; TRBD2 matches at 9 bases. The CDR3 is made up of 16 amino acids. Trimming took 5 bases from V and 3 from J; bases not matched to a gene: 9. Germline V gene lookup returns CDR1 LNHDA and CDR2 SQIVND (reference sequence). CDR3: CASSPGVAGVTDTQYF. CDR3 nucleotides: TGTGCCAGTAGTCCCGGAGTAGCGGGAGTAACAGATACGCAGTATTTT. The variable domain in full, completed from reference TRBV19 and TRBJ2-3, reads DGGITQSPKYLFRKEGQNVTLSCEQNLNHDAMYWYRQDPGQGLRLIYYSQIVNDFQKGDIAEGYSVSREKKESFPLTVTSAQKNPTAFYLCASSPGVAGVTDTQYFGPGTRLTVL.

The gene calls are TRBV15 and TRBJ2-1; 12 bases match TRBD2. V was clipped by 1 base and J by 7 bases; unmatched bases: 11. The germline V gene has CDR1 LNHNV and CDR2 YYDKDF (reference sequence). This CDR3 spans 18 amino acids. The CDR3 here is CATSRGLTSGRFGNEQFF. The CDR3 DNA follows: TGTGCCACCAGCAGAGGCTTAACTAGCGGGAGGTTCGGGAATGAGCAGTTCTTC.

The V gene is TRBV11-1, the J gene TRBJ2-1, with a weak D call TRBD1 (5 bases). The V gene's germline CDR1 is SGHAT and CDR2 FQDESV (reference sequence). The CDR3 is 16 residues long. Trimming removed 5 bases from V and 0 bases from J, with 14 bases in between. The CDR3 spells CASSPGHASSYNEQFF. DNA of the CDR3: TGTGCCAGCAGCCCCGGACACGCAAGCTCCTACAATGAGCAGTTCTTC.

The V call is TRBV2, the J call TRBJ2-7; TRBD2 matches at 11 bases. V gave up 3 bases and J gave up 0 bases; unmatched junction bases: 7. Germline V lookup: CDR1 SNHLY, CDR2 FYNNEI. This CDR3 contains 17 residues. In DNA, the CDR3 is TGTGCCAGCAGTGAGAGACCGGGACTAGCGGACTCCTACGAGCAGTACTTC. Its protein is CASSERPGLADSYEQYF. The complete variable domain, with remaining parts taken from reference TRBV2 and TRBJ2-7, reads EPEVTQTPSHQVTQMGQEVILRCVPISNHLYFYWYRQILGQKVEFLVSFYNNEISEKSEIFDDQFSVERPDGSNFTLKIRSTKLEDSAMYFCASSERPGLADSYEQYFGPGTRLTVT.

The chain has TRBV21-1 and TRBJ2-2; the table's TRBD1 call for D was not verified on the DNA. TRBV21-1 is tagged as a pseudogene. The CDR3 length is 16 residues. The CDR3 DNA reads as TGTGCCAGCAGCACCTCGGGACAGAAGAACACCGGGGAGCTGTTTTTT. Protein: CASSTSGQKNTGELFF.

The V and J genes are TRBV5-1 and TRBJ2-7; TRBD1 matches 7 bases. Looked up from germline, CDR1 is SGHRS and CDR2 is YFSETQ. The CDR3 extends over 15 amino acids. V was pared by 2 bases and J by 0 bases, with 5 bases of the junction left unmatched. CDR3 DNA: TGCGCCAGCAGCTTAGGGACAGTCAACTCCTACGAGCAGTACTTC. The encoded protein is CASSLGTVNSYEQYF.

The DNA for the CDR3 is TGCGCCACGAGTAGCGGGGGGCGACCCTACGAGCAGTACTTC. It codes for CATSSGGRPYEQYF. This sequence joins TRBV5-1 and TRBJ2-7, with 10 bases identical to TRBD2. This CDR3 region has 14 residues. The trim removed 9 bases at V and 2 bases at J, leaving 8 bases unmatched. Germline CDR1 SGHRS, CDR2 YFSETQ.

This chain joins TRBV12-3 or TRBV12-4 and TRBJ2-1; tentative D call: TRBD2 (6 bases). Deletions cut 4 bases from V and 5 bases from J, with 9 bases between. This CDR3 is built from 13 residues. The CDR3 here is CASSSGLHNEQFF. Written as DNA, the CDR3 is TGTGCCAGCAGTTCGGGACTTCACAATGAGCAGTTCTTC.

This chain connects TRBV18 to TRBJ2-7; a possible D gene is TRBD1 (7 bases). This CDR3 region has 15 residues. Trimming removed 2 bases from V and 3 bases from J, with 14 bases in between. Germline V gene sequence: CDR1 KGHSH, CDR2 LQKENI. CDR3 loop: CASSPGGGYDYEQYF. CDR3 nucleotide sequence: TGTGCCAGCTCACCAGGAGGGGGCTATGACTACGAGCAGTACTTC. Drawing the rest from reference TRBV18 and TRBJ2-7, the complete variable domain is NAGVMQNPRHLVRRRGQEARLRCSPMKGHSHVYWYRQLPEEGLKFMVYLQKENIIDESGMPKERFSAEFPKEGPSILRIQQVVRGDSAAYFCASSPGGGYDYEQYFGPGTRLTVT.

V and J are TRBV7-9 and TRBJ2-5, with TRBD1 matching 7 bases. CDR1 is SEHNR, CDR2 FQNEAQ, per germline (reference sequence). The CDR3 contains 13 residues. V dropped 5 bases and J dropped 7; count of bases not matched to a gene: 7. In nucleotides, the CDR3 is TGTGCCAGCAGCAAGGGCCCAGGGGGGACCCAGTACTTC. Translating it yields CASSKGPGGTQYF.

The genes are TRBV28 and TRBJ2-3; 12 nucleotides line up with TRBD2. Germline V gene data show CDR1 as MDHEN and CDR2 as SYDVKM. Trimming took 2 bases from V and 6 from J; bases not matched to a gene: 12. CDR3 length equals 18 residues. CDR3 DNA sequence: TGTGCCAGCAGTTTACTCGCCGGGACTAGCGGGTGGGGGGATACGCAGTATTTT. Translation gives CASSLLAGTSGWGDTQYF.

The rearrangement links TRBV28 to TRBJ1-1; 10 positions match TRBD1. V lost 7 bases to trimming and J lost 5 bases; unmatched junction nucleotides: 10. Per germline, CDR1 MDHEN and CDR2 SYDVKM. The CDR3 consists of 15 residues. The CDR3 region has the DNA TGTGCCAGCAACACTGAGGGACAGGGGAAAACTGAAGCTTTCTTT. Its translation: CASNTEGQGKTEAFF.

V usage is TRBV18 and J usage is TRBJ2-5, with D tentatively TRBD2 (6 bases). This CDR3 has 13 amino acids. V was clipped by 6 bases and J by 5 bases, with 13 bases between them. Germline V CDR1 and CDR2: KGHSH, LQKENI. Written as DNA, the CDR3 is TGTGCCAGCTCCCTACTCGCGGGGGAGACCCAGTACTTC. Translated, it gives CASSLLAGETQYF.

This clone came up a few times. The chain recombines TRBV7-3 with TRBJ2-1; TRBD2 agrees at 11 bases. Germline CDR1 is SGHTA and CDR2 is FQGTGA. V lost 1 base to trimming and J lost 5 bases; unmatched junction nucleotides: 7. This CDR3 contains 17 residues. The CDR3 protein is CASSLRASSGRNNEQFF. The CDR3 DNA reads as TGTGCCAGCAGCTTAAGGGCCTCTAGCGGGAGGAACAATGAGCAGTTCTTC.

The V and J genes are TRBV18 and TRBJ2-1, with D possibly matching TRBD2 (6 bases). V lost 6 bases, J lost 1 base, and 19 bases lay in between. This CDR3 region has 17 residues. CDR1 and CDR2 (germline): KGHSH, LQKENI. CDR3 nucleotide sequence: TGTGCCAGCTCCCTAGGTGCGACGGGGAGGTCCTACAATGAGCAGTTCTTC. This encodes CASSLGATGRSYNEQFF.

This clone turned up a few times. The junction departs from the called germline gene at one end, perhaps through a read error. The chain employs TRBV5-5 and TRBJ2-7; 9 bases line up with TRBD1. Germline lookup yields CDR1 SGHKS and CDR2 YYEKEE (reference sequence). There are 16 residues in the CDR3. The chain's CDR3 is CASSLSTGGSQAVRDF. The DNA for the CDR3 is TGTGCCAGCAGCTTGTCGACAGGGGGAAGCCAAGCAGTAAGGGACTTC.

Note on this clone: Other DNA sequences in this sample translate to the same CDR3. The chain uses TRBV9 and TRBJ2-7, with TRBD2 matching over 8 bases. V lost 0 bases to trimming and J lost 3 bases; unmatched junction nucleotides: 2. This CDR3 comprises 14 residues. The germline gives CDR1 SGDLS, CDR2 YYNGEE. CDR3 DNA: TGTGCCAGCAGCGTAGGAACTAGCGGCTACGAGCAGTACTTC. It translates to CASSVGTSGYEQYF. Full variable domain (rest looked up from reference TRBV9 and TRBJ2-7): DSGVTQTPKHLITATGQRVTLRCSPRSGDLSVYWYQQSLDQGLQFLIQYYNGEERAKGNILERFSAQQFPDLHSELNLSSLELGDSALYFCASSVGTSGYEQYFGPGTRLTVT.

V and J are TRBV9 and TRBJ2-1; 13 nucleotides agree with TRBD2. Looked up from germline, CDR1 is SGDLS and CDR2 is YYNGEE. CDR3 length equals 17 residues. The V and J ends lost 0 bases and 5 bases, in that order; junction bases with no gene match: 5. CDR3 amino acids: CASSVGGTSGNHNEQFF. CDR3 nucleotides: TGTGCCAGCAGCGTAGGCGGGACTAGCGGGAACCACAATGAGCAGTTCTTC.

The chain is built from TRBV7-9 and TRBJ1-3; 7 bases fit TRBD1. The germline gives CDR1 SEHNR, CDR2 FQNEAQ (reference sequence). This CDR3 has 15 residues. V lost 5 bases and J lost 4; bases outside the gene matches: 8. CDR3 residues: CASSLLTGSGNTIYF. CDR3 DNA: TGTGCCAGCAGCCTCTTGACAGGGTCCGGAAACACCATATATTTT.

The genes are TRBV10-3 and TRBJ1-4; possible D gene TRBD1, 6 bases. This CDR3 is built from 13 residues. Trimming took off 6 bases at V and 7 bases at J, with 12 bases between the two ends. Germline V CDR1 and CDR2: ENHRY, SYGVKD. The DNA for the CDR3 is TGTGCCATCAGGAGCGAGGGGGTTGAAAAACTGTTTTTT. Protein sequence: CAIRSEGVEKLFF.

The J gene is TRBJ1-6, the V gene TRBV9; D remains ambiguous. Between the trimmed V and J ends, which lost 0 bases and 7 bases, there was a span of 14 bases. In germline, CDR1 is SGDLS, CDR2 YYNGEE. This CDR3 has 16 amino acids. CDR3 loop: CASSVEPEGKNSPLHF. CDR3 in DNA: TGTGCCAGCAGCGTAGAGCCAGAGGGAAAGAATTCACCCCTCCACTTT.

Details on this clone: Other DNA sequences in this sample translate to the same CDR3. CDR3 nucleotide sequence: TGTGCCAGCAGCGTAGGAGGGAGAGGTGGCGAGCAGTACTTC. Protein sequence: CASSVGGRGGEQYF. The V call is TRBV9, the J call TRBJ2-7, with D possibly matching TRBD2 (5 bases). The CDR3 spans 14 residues. The V end lost 0 bases, the J end lost 6 bases, and 13 bases lay between the germline ends. Germline CDR1 and CDR2: SGDLS and YYNGEE.

The J gene is TRBJ2-3, the V gene TRBV3-1 (or the pseudogene TRBV3-2), with 8 bases lining up with TRBD2. Per germline, CDR1 LGHDT and CDR2 YNNKEL (reference sequence). Unmatched junction bases numbered 7, after V lost 2 bases and J lost 6 bases. The CDR3 loop spans 15 amino acids. The CDR3 loop is CASSQTGGPADTQYF. The CDR3 nucleotides read TGTGCCAGCAGCCAAACGGGAGGGCCTGCCGATACGCAGTATTTT.

The rearrangement uses TRBV6-6 and TRBJ2-1, with 12 bases lining up with TRBD2. This CDR3 is 16 amino acids long. In germline, CDR1 is MNHNY, CDR2 SVGAGI (reference sequence). The J segment lost 3 bases and the V segment lost 6 bases, leaving 6 bases of the junction unmatched. The CDR3: CASSPGTSGFYNEQFF. The CDR3 DNA reads TGTGCCAGCAGCCCCGGGACTAGCGGGTTCTACAATGAGCAGTTCTTC.

The V call is TRBV28, the J call TRBJ2-1; 8 positions match TRBD2. CDR3 length: 15 amino acids. Per germline, CDR1 MDHEN and CDR2 SYDVKM. Losses at the gene ends were 7 bases for V and 0 bases for J; bases not matched to a gene: 5. As DNA, the CDR3 is TGTGCCAGCACCGTAACTAGCGGCTCCTACAATGAGCAGTTCTTC. It specifies CASTVTSGSYNEQFF.

This clone was found once. The chain recombines TRBV2 with TRBJ1-4, with 7 bases matching TRBD1. The ends lost 3 bases at V and 7 bases at J; junction bases unmatched: 8. This CDR3 comprises 15 residues. The germline V gene encodes CDR1 SNHLY and CDR2 FYNNEI. The CDR3 spells CASSDLGGAGEKLFF. The CDR3, as DNA: TGTGCCAGCAGTGACCTAGGGGGCGCAGGTGAAAAACTGTTTTTT.

V usage is TRBV7-9 and J usage is TRBJ1-6, with D perhaps matching TRBD1 (6 bases). CDR1 is SEHNR, CDR2 FQNEAQ, per germline (reference sequence). The CDR3 extends over 14 amino acids. Trimming left V 5 bases short and J 7 bases short, with 12 bases between. CDR3 amino acids: CASSAFTGNSPLHF. The CDR3 DNA sequence: TGTGCCAGCAGCGCCTTCACAGGGAATTCACCCCTCCACTTT.

The genes are TRBV28 and TRBJ1-2, with unresolved D. The V end was cut by 3 bases, the J end by 1 base, with 6 bases between. CDR1 and CDR2 from the germline V gene are MDHEN and SYDVKM. CDR3 size: 13 residues. The CDR3 DNA reads as TGTGCCAGCAGTTTGGGCCGTAACTATGGCTACACCTTC. This translates into CASSLGRNYGYTF.